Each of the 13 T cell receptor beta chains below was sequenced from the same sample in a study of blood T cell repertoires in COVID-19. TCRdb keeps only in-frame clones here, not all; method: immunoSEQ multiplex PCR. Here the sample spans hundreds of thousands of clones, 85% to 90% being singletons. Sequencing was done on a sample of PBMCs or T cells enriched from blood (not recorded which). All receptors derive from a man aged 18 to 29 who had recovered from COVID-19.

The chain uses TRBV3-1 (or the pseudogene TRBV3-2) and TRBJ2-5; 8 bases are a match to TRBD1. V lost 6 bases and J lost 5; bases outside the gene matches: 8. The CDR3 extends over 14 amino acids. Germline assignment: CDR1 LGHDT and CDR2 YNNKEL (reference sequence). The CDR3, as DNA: TGTGCCAGCAGTTCCAGGGGGCGCACGGAGACCCAGTACTTC. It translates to CASSSRGRTETQYF.

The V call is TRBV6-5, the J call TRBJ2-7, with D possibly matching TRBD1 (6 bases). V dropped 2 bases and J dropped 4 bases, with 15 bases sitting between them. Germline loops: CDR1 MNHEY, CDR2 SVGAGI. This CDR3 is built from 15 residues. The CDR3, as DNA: TGTGCCAGCAGTTACGGGACACCGACCCCGTACGAGCAGTACTTC. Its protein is CASSYGTPTPYEQYF.

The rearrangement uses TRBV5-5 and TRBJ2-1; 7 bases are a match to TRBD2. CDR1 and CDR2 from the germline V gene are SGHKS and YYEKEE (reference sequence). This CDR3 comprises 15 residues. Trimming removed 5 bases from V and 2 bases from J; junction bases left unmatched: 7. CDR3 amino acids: CASRMGRGTYNEQFF. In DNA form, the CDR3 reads TGTGCCAGCAGGATGGGGCGGGGGACCTACAATGAGCAGTTCTTC.

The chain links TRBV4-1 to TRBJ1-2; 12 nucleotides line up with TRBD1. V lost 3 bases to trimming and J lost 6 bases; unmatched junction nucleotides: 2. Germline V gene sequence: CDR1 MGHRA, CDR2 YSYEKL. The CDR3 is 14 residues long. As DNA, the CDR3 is TGCGCCAGCAGCCAGGGACAGGGGGCAAATGGCTACACCTTC. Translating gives CASSQGQGANGYTF.

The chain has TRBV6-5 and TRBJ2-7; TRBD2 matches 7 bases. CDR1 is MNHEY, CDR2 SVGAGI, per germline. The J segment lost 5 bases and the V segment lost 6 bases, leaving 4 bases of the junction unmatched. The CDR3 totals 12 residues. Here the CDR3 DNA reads TGTGCCAGCAGCCCGACTAGCAACGAGCAGTACTTC. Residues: CASSPTSNEQYF.

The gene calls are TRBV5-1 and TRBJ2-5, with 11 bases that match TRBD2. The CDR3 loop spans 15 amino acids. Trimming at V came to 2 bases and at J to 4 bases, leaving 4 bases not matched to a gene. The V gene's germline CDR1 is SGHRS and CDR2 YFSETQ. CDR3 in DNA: TGCGCCAGCAGCTTAACTAGCGGGAGAAGAGAGACCCAGTACTTC. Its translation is CASSLTSGRRETQYF.

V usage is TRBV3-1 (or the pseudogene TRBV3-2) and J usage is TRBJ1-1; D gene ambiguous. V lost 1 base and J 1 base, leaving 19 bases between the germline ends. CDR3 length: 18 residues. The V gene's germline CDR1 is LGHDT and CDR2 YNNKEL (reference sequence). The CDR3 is CASSQGGVLSLTNTEAFF. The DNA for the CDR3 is TGTGCCAGCAGCCAAGGCGGGGTCCTTTCCCTAACGAACACTGAAGCTTTCTTT.

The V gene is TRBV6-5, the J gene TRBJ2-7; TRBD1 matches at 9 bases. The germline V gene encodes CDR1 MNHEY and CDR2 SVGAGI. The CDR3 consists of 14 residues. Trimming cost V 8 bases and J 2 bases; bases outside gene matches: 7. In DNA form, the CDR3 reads TGTGCCAGCCGCCCCGGGACAGGGCCCTACGAGCAGTACTTC. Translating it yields CASRPGTGPYEQYF.

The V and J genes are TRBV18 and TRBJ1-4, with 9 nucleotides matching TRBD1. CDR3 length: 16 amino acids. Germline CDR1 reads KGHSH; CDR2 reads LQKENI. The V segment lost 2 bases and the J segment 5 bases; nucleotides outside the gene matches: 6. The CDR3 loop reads CASSPRPGTGNEKLFF. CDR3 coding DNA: TGTGCCAGCTCACCAAGGCCCGGGACAGGGAATGAAAAACTGTTTTTT.

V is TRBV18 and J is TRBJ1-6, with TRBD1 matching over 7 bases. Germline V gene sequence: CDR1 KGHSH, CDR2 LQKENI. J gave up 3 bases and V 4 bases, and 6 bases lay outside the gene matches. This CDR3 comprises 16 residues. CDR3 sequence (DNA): TGTGCCAGCTCACTTAGACAGGGTGGCTATAATTCACCCCTCCACTTT. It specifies CASSLRQGGYNSPLHF.

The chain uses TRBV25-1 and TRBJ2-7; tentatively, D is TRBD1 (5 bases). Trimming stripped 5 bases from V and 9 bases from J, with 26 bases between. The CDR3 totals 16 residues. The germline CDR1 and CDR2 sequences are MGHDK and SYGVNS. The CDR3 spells CASSPDSGAALRGQYF. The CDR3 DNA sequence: TGTGCCAGCAGTCCTGATTCTGGGGCAGCTCTACGAGGGCAGTACTTC.

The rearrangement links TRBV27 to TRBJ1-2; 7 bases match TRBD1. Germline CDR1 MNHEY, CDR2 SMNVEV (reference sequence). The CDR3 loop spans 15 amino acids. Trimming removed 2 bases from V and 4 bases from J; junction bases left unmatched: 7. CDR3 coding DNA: TGTGCCAGCAGTTTAGAACACAGGGGACTCTATGGCTACACCTTC. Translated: CASSLEHRGLYGYTF.

The CDR3 reads CASSLAGRRLRQPQHF. CDR3 coding DNA: TGCGCCAGCAGCTTGGCAGGCAGAAGGTTACGGCAGCCCCAGCATTTT. This chain uses TRBV5-1 with TRBJ1-5; D gene ambiguous. This CDR3 has 16 residues. Deletions cut 0 bases from V and 7 bases from J, with 17 bases between. Germline CDR1 reads SGHRS; CDR2 reads YFSETQ.